Below, 30 T cell receptor beta chains from the same sample are listed, as sequenced in a study of shared clonotypes between healthy human individuals. Assay: immunoSEQ multiplex PCR; the TCRdb copy retains only in-frame clones and omits some. The sample yields under 1,100,000 clones, about 76% seen once. The sample taken for sequencing was memory CD4+ T cells sorted from blood. Noted subset: CD45RA-negative fraction. Every receptor here comes from a man aged 18 to 29 in good health.

This chain links TRBV19 with TRBJ2-7; the match to TRBD1 covers 10 bases. Trimming at V came to 7 bases and at J to 2 bases, leaving 14 bases not matched to a gene. The CDR3 totals 17 residues. CDR1 is LNHDA, CDR2 SQIVND, per germline (reference sequence). This CDR3 reads CASTPGQGRVGAYEQYF. CDR3 sequence (DNA): TGTGCCAGTACTCCGGGACAGGGGAGGGTCGGAGCCTACGAGCAGTACTTC.

CDR3 residues: CASWPIAGLRTDTQYF. The CDR3 bases are TGCGCCAGCTGGCCTATAGCGGGCCTCCGCACAGATACGCAGTATTTT. This chain connects TRBV5-1 to TRBJ2-3; 7 bases align to TRBD2. Germline CDR1 reads SGHRS; CDR2 reads YFSETQ. The CDR3 runs 16 residues. The V segment lost 7 bases and the J segment 1 base; nucleotides outside the gene matches: 12.

This clone has only a few counts. Other DNA sequences in the sample encode the same CDR3. CDR3 in amino acids: CASSSGQGTDTQYF. CDR3 sequence (DNA): TGCGCCAGCAGCTCCGGACAGGGCACAGATACGCAGTATTTT. The chain employs TRBV5-1 and TRBJ2-3, with TRBD1 identical over 7 bases. CDR3 length: 14 amino acids. The V gene end was trimmed by 3 bases and the J gene end by 1 base; junction bases not matched to a gene: 2. Germline V lookup: CDR1 SGHRS, CDR2 YFSETQ.

This sequence joins TRBV6-1 and TRBJ2-7, with D uncertain. This CDR3 has 14 residues. The V end lost 2 bases, the J end lost 7 bases, and 15 bases lay between the germline ends. From germline, CDR1 is MNHNS and CDR2 SASEGT. CDR3 residues: CASSERFQVGEQYF. CDR3 nucleotides: TGTGCCAGCAGTGAACGGTTCCAGGTCGGGGAGCAGTACTTC.

This clone occurred a few times. The chain couples TRBV15 to TRBJ1-1; D unresolved. Germline values: CDR1 LNHNV, CDR2 YYDKDF (reference sequence). V dropped 4 bases and J dropped 1 base, with 7 bases sitting between them. The CDR3 totals 13 residues. The CDR3 region has the DNA TGTGCCACCAGCATAGAAGGGAACACTGAAGCTTTCTTT. Its translation is CATSIEGNTEAFF.

Here the CDR3 reads CASSSLYEQYF. The CDR3, as DNA: TGTGCCAGCAGCTCGCTCTACGAGCAGTACTTC. The chain joins TRBV5-4 to TRBJ2-7; D not resolved. The CDR3 spans 11 residues. Germline CDR1 and CDR2: SGHNT and YYREEE (reference sequence). V lost 3 bases, J lost 3 bases, and 4 bases lay in between.

This chain joins TRBV29-1 and TRBJ2-7; D is uncertain. Germline lookup yields CDR1 SQVTM and CDR2 ANQGSEA. The CDR3 has 13 amino acids. Trimming pared 6 bases from V and 0 bases from J, leaving 12 bases between. The CDR3 protein is CSVLSRNSYEQYF. CDR3 DNA sequence: TGCAGCGTCTTAAGCCGAAACTCCTACGAGCAGTACTTC.

This chain's CDR3 is CASSTGGAKNIQYF. The CDR3 nucleotides read TGCGCCAGCAGCACCGGGGGGGCCAAAAACATTCAGTACTTC. This chain links TRBV5-1 with TRBJ2-4; 7 bases match TRBD2. This CDR3 comprises 14 residues. J gave up 1 base and V 4 bases, and 2 bases lay outside the gene matches. The V gene's germline CDR1 is SGHRS and CDR2 YFSETQ.

The chain employs TRBV6-1 and TRBJ2-5; D is possibly TRBD1 (6 bases). CDR1 MNHNS and CDR2 SASEGT come from the germline V gene. CDR3 length: 13 residues. Trimming shortened V by 5 bases and J by 2 bases, and 9 bases separated the two germline ends. The CDR3: CASSWGLQETQYF. The DNA for the CDR3 is TGTGCCAGCAGTTGGGGGCTACAAGAGACCCAGTACTTC.

This sequence joins TRBV30 and TRBJ2-7, with TRBD2 matching 8 bases. V shed 5 bases and J 0 bases; nucleotides not matched to a gene: 6. Germline V lookup: CDR1 GTSNPN, CDR2 SVGIG (reference sequence). The CDR3 has 14 residues. CDR3 loop: CAWSLAGISYEQYF. CDR3 DNA: TGTGCCTGGTCTCTAGCGGGTATCTCCTACGAGCAGTACTTC.

The chain combines TRBV25-1 with TRBJ1-5; TRBD1 is a possible D gene (5 bases). Germline V gene lookup returns CDR1 MGHDK and CDR2 SYGVNS. The CDR3 contains 13 residues. Deletions cut 5 bases from V and 5 bases from J, with 10 bases between. CDR3 nucleotides: TGTGCCAGCAGTTCCCAGGGAGATCAGCCCCAGCATTTT. Its protein product is CASSSQGDQPQHF.

This clone was counted between two and nine times. This chain joins TRBV28 and TRBJ2-3, with a possible D match to TRBD2 (5 bases). Germline CDR1 MDHEN, CDR2 SYDVKM. The CDR3 length is 16 residues. V was cut by 3 bases and J by 4 bases, with 17 bases left in between. CDR3 DNA: TGTGCCAGCAGTTTGTTCGGCGGGCAGGCCGCAGATACGCAGTATTTT. This translates into CASSLFGGQAADTQYF.

The chain recombines TRBV30 with TRBJ1-5; unclear D gene. Per the germline V gene, CDR1 is GTSNPN and CDR2 is SVGIG (reference sequence). This CDR3 is 13 amino acids long. The V end lost 1 base, the J end lost 6 bases, and 10 bases lay between the germline ends. This chain's CDR3 is CAWSGGRLQPQHF. DNA of the CDR3: TGTGCCTGGAGTGGAGGCAGGCTTCAGCCCCAGCATTTT. The variable domain in full, with the rest retrieved from reference TRBV30 and TRBJ1-5, is SQTIHQWPATLVQPVGSPLSLECTVEGTSNPNLYWYRQAAGRGLQLLFYSVGIGQISSEVPQNLSASRPQDRQFILSSKKLLLSDSGFYLCAWSGGRLQPQHFGDGTRLSIL.

The chain employs TRBV2 and TRBJ2-5; a possible D gene is TRBD1 (5 bases). The CDR3 is 11 amino acids. CDR1 and CDR2 (germline): SNHLY, FYNNEI. V was clipped by 6 bases and J by 5 bases, with 7 bases between them. The chain's CDR3 is CASSRVETQYF. CDR3 DNA: TGTGCCAGCAGCAGGGTGGAGACCCAGTACTTC.

This clone was counted a few times. The rearrangement joins TRBV30 to TRBJ2-4, with 10 nucleotides matching TRBD1. Trimming took 3 bases from V and 4 from J; bases not matched to a gene: 12. The CDR3 contains 17 residues. In germline, CDR1 is GTSNPN, CDR2 SVGIG (reference sequence). DNA of the CDR3: TGTGCCTGGAGCCTATTTGGGGGGACAGGGGCTAAAAACATTCAGTACTTC. It yields the protein CAWSLFGGTGAKNIQYF.

This chain connects TRBV18 to TRBJ2-7; 7 bases are shared with TRBD1. Germline loops: CDR1 KGHSH, CDR2 LQKENI. V lost 6 bases to trimming and J lost 1 base; unmatched junction nucleotides: 12. The CDR3 is 16 amino acids. The CDR3 nucleotides are TGTGCCAGCTCCCGCACCCGGGCGGACAGGTCCTACGAGCAGTACTTC. Amino acid sequence: CASSRTRADRSYEQYF. Full variable domain (remainder filled in from reference TRBV18 and TRBJ2-7): NAGVMQNPRHLVRRRGQEARLRCSPMKGHSHVYWYRQLPEEGLKFMVYLQKENIIDESGMPKERFSAEFPKEGPSILRIQQVVRGDSAAYFCASSRTRADRSYEQYFGPGTRLTVT.

The V gene is TRBV27, the J gene TRBJ2-3; D assignment may be TRBD1 or TRBD2 (6 bases each). Germline CDR1 and CDR2: MNHEY and SMNVEV (reference sequence). V lost 5 bases and J lost 7, with 28 bases in between. The CDR3 loop spans 18 amino acids. The CDR3 DNA sequence: TGTGCCAGCAGTCCCTCAACGGGGGCGGCTACTTCCGTTAATACGCAGTATTTT. Its protein is CASSPSTGAATSVNTQYF.

This clone was counted only a few times. This chain uses TRBV30 with TRBJ1-5; D is perhaps TRBD1 (5 bases). CDR3 size: 14 residues. Germline V gene lookup returns CDR1 GTSNPN and CDR2 SVGIG (reference sequence). Trimming took 1 base from V and 4 from J, leaving 11 bases between them. CDR3 sequence (DNA): TGTGCCTGGAGTGGAGGGGCACCAAATCAGCCCCAGCATTTT. This encodes CAWSGGAPNQPQHF.

The chain recombines TRBV4-1 with TRBJ1-2; D is unclear. Per the germline V gene, CDR1 is MGHRA and CDR2 is YSYEKL. This CDR3 is 16 amino acids long. V was cut by 0 bases and J by 8 bases, with 19 bases left in between. The CDR3 reads CASSQETASGRGGYTF. In DNA, the CDR3 is TGCGCCAGCAGCCAAGAAACGGCTTCGGGTAGAGGCGGCTACACCTTC.

The genes are TRBV2 and TRBJ2-3; 7 nucleotides align to TRBD1. Germline CDR1 is SNHLY and CDR2 is FYNNEI. Germline trimming cut 9 bases from V and 9 bases from J; bases unmatched to any gene: 6. This CDR3 is built from 11 residues. CDR3 loop: CASYRGRTQYF. DNA of the CDR3: TGTGCCAGTTACAGGGGTAGGACGCAGTATTTT.

The chain links TRBV7-2 to TRBJ2-5, with 9 bases identical to TRBD2. The CDR3 sequence is 15 residues long. From germline, CDR1 is SGHTA and CDR2 FQGNSA. V shed 2 bases, J shed 4 bases, and the junction held 5 bases outside the gene matches. This CDR3 reads CASSLRTSALETQYF. The CDR3 region has the DNA TGTGCCAGCAGCTTAAGGACTAGCGCCTTAGAGACCCAGTACTTC.

The chain has TRBV7-9 and TRBJ1-6; the D gene is possibly TRBD1 (6 bases). Germline V gene data show CDR1 as SEHNR and CDR2 as FQNEAQ (reference sequence). The CDR3 has 16 residues. Trimming left V 6 bases short and J 10 bases short, with 22 bases between. CDR3 nucleotide sequence: TGTGCCAGCAGGACAACAGGGAACGAGGAGAGCTCACCCCTCCACTTT. As protein: CASRTTGNEESSPLHF.

The gene calls are TRBV7-9 and TRBJ1-1, with a possible D match to TRBD1 (6 bases). The CDR3 consists of 15 residues. Trimming cost V 6 bases and J 5 bases, with 19 bases left between them. Germline V lookup: CDR1 SEHNR, CDR2 FQNEAQ (reference sequence). The CDR3 nucleotides read TGTGCCAGCAGTAAATTTCTTCAGGGGCGGACTGAAGCTTTCTTT. Residues: CASSKFLQGRTEAFF.

V usage is TRBV11-2 and J usage is TRBJ1-4; D is perhaps TRBD1 (6 bases). Trimming took 4 bases from V and 13 from J, leaving 19 bases between them. This CDR3 region has 14 residues. CDR1 and CDR2 from the germline V gene are SGHAT and FQNNGV. This CDR3 reads CASSSPSQGQGLFF. The CDR3 DNA reads TGTGCCAGCAGCTCGCCCAGCCAGGGACAAGGACTGTTTTTT.

Regarding this clone: With a much larger clone just one base away, this may be a read error. This chain uses TRBV7-3 with TRBJ2-3; TRBD2 might be the D (6 bases). The germline gives CDR1 SGHTA, CDR2 FQGTGA. The CDR3 totals 14 residues. The V end was cut by 2 bases, the J end by 0 bases, with 6 bases between. As DNA, the CDR3 is TGTGCCAGCAGCTTAGGGACTAGCACAGATACGCAGTATTTT. It yields the protein CASSLGTSTDTQYF.

For this clone: In the same sample, other DNA sequences code for this CDR3. This sequence joins TRBV30 and TRBJ2-1; 9 nucleotides match TRBD1. V was clipped by 1 base and J by 4 bases; unmatched bases: 5. The CDR3 totals 15 residues. The germline CDR1 and CDR2 sequences are GTSNPN and SVGIG (reference sequence). The CDR3 reads CAWSGGQGRYNEQFF. CDR3 in DNA: TGTGCCTGGAGTGGGGGACAGGGAAGGTACAATGAGCAGTTCTTC.

Remarks on this clone: Additional DNA sequences in this sample encode the identical CDR3. The chain has TRBV5-5 and TRBJ2-2; the match to TRBD2 covers 7 bases. Trimming at V came to 7 bases and at J to 5 bases, leaving 2 bases not matched to a gene. The CDR3 is 12 amino acids. CDR1 and CDR2 from the germline V gene are SGHKS and YYEKEE (reference sequence). The CDR3 DNA reads TGTGCCAGCGGGAGGGGTACCGGGGAGCTGTTTTTT. Translated, it gives CASGRGTGELFF.

The rearrangement links TRBV6-1 to TRBJ2-5, with D uncertain. V gave up 4 bases and J gave up 4 bases, with 16 bases separating them. In germline, CDR1 is MNHNS, CDR2 SASEGT. The CDR3 is 15 amino acids. In nucleotides, the CDR3 is TGTGCCAGCAGTGGAGGCTTCGAGTTCGCAGAGACCCAGTACTTC. Its protein is CASSGGFEFAETQYF.

CDR3 amino acids: CASSSRGDQTDTQYF. The DNA of the CDR3 is TGTGCCAGCAGCTCCCGGGGGGATCAGACAGATACGCAGTATTTT. The chain is built from TRBV7-3 and TRBJ2-3; 7 bases map to TRBD2. The CDR3 is 15 residues long. V shed 4 bases and J 3 bases; nucleotides not matched to a gene: 7. Germline-derived CDR1 and CDR2 are SGHTA and FQGTGA.

The rearrangement joins TRBV7-2 to TRBJ2-7; D remains ambiguous. This CDR3 contains 13 residues. Germline values: CDR1 SGHTA, CDR2 FQGNSA. V dropped 5 bases and J dropped 6 bases, with 14 bases sitting between them. CDR3 coding DNA: TGTGCCAGCAGCCCTGGGTTCCCCAGCGAGCAGTACTTC. Its translation: CASSPGFPSEQYF.